The TCR beta chain described here comes from a study of read filtering for tumor transcriptome and immune sequencing. The table lists this clonotype with many counts. Molecular barcoded adaptors covering alpha/delta and beta/gamma chains were used on approximately 440 ng RNA. TCRdb processed the reads anew with MiXCR; each CDR3 protein has one entry. The sample records some 41,000 distinct CDR3 sequences, 12% being singletons. Germline loops: CDR1 KGHSH, CDR2 LQKENI. There are 14 residues in the CDR3. V was shortened by 6 bases and J by 5 bases, with 16 bases between the two germline ends. The material sequenced was a population of CD138-negative cells sorted from bone marrow. V usage is TRBV18 and J usage is TRBJ1-1; D not resolved. The sequence derives from a donor older than 35 with multiple myeloma. CDR3 in amino acids: CASSLSRVGTEAFF. The CDR3 DNA sequence: TGTGCCAGCTCCCTCTCGAGGGTGGGGACTGAAGCTTTCTTT. Combining the CDR3 with reference TRBV18 and TRBJ1-1 gives the whole variable domain NAGVMQNPRHLVRRRGQEARLRCSPMKGHSHVYWYRQLPEEGLKFMVYLQKENIIDESGMPKERFSAEFPKEGPSILRIQQVVRGDSAAYFCASSLSRVGTEAFFGQGTRLTVV.